This T cell receptor beta chain was identified during a study of blood T cell repertoires in COVID-19. This CDR3 region has 17 residues. J lost 5 bases, V lost 1 base, and 4 bases had no gene match. Germline V CDR1 and CDR2: LNHNV, YYDKDF (reference sequence). Original data processing: Estimated nucleated cell counts came from reference gene primer amplification. Assay: immunoSEQ multiplex PCR; the TCRdb copy retains only in-frame clones and omits some. Clone size and the V and J calls come from that table; the DNA yielded D and trimming. Of 80,000 or so clones listed, about 88% are singletons. This chain joins TRBV15 and TRBJ2-1; 14 bases line up with TRBD2. The sequenced sample was peripheral blood. The clonotype was recovered from a human donor in a cohort sampled during active COVID-19. CDR3 in DNA: TGTGCCACCAGCAGAGGACTAGCGGGAGGGCCCGACAATGAGCAGTTCTTC. This encodes CATSRGLAGGPDNEQFF.